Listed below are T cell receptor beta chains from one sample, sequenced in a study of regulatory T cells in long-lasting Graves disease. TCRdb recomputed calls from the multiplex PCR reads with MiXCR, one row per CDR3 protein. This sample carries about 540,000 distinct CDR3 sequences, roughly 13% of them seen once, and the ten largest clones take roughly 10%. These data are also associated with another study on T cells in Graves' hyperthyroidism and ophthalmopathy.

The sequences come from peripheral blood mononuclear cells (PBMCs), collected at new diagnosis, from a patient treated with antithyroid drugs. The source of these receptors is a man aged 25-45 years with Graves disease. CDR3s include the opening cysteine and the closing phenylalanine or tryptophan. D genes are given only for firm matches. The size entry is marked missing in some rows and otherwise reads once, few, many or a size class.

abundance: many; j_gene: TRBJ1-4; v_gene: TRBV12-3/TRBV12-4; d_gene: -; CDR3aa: CASSFGLNEKLFF; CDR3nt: TGTGCCAGCAGTTTTGGACTTAATGAAAAACTGTTTTTT
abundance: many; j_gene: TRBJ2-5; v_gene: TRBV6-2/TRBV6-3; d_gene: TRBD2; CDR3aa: CASSRGLAGVWQETQYF; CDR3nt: TGTGCCAGCAGTCGCGGACTAGCGGGAGTATGGCAAGAGACCCAGTACTTC
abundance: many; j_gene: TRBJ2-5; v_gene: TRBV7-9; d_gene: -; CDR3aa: CASSLVGGFQETQYF; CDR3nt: TGTGCCAGCAGCTTGGTTGGGGGCTTCCAAGAGACCCAGTACTTC
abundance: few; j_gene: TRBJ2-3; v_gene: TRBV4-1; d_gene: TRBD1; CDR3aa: CASSQETGGFIDTQYF; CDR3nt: TGCGCCAGCAGCCAAGAAACAGGGGGCTTTATAGATACGCAGTATTTT
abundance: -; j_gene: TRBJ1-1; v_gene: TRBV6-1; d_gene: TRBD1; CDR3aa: CASSPAGTGILTEAFF; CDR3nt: TGTGCCAGCAGCCCTGCCGGGACAGGGATTCTCACCGAAGCTTTCTTT
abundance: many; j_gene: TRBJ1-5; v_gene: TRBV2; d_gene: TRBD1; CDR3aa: CASSLPGQGSSQPQHF; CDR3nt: TGTGCCAGCAGTCTTCCGGGACAGGGTTCCTCTCAGCCCCAGCATTTT
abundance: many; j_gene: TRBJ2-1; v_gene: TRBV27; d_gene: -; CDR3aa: CASSLRAGSYNEQFF; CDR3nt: TGTGCCAGCAGTCTCCGGGCGGGCTCCTACAATGAGCAGTTCTTC
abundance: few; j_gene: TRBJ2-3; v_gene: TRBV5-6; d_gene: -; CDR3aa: CASSRWGERSTDTQYF; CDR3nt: TGTGCCAGCAGCCGATGGGGCGAGCGTAGCACAGATACGCAGTATTTT
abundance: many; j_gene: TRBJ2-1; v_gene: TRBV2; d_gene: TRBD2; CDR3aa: CASSESGLVKFF; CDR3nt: TGTGCCAGCAGTGAATCTGGACTAGTAAAGTTCTTC
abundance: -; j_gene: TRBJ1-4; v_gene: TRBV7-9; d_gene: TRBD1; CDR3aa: CATGTGVEKLFF; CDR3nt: TGTGCCACCGGGACAGGCGTTGAAAAACTGTTTTTT
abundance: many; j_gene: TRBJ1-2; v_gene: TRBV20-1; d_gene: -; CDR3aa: CSARSGTPNYGYTF; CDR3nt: TGCAGTGCTCGTTCAGGGACCCCTAACTATGGCTACACCTTC
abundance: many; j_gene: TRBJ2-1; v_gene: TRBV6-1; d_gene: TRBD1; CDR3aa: CASSQTGTVNEQFF; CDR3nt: TGTGCCAGCAGTCAGACCGGGACAGTAAATGAGCAGTTCTTC
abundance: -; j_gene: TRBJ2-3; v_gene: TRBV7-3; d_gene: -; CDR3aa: CASKRGVGAGDTQYF; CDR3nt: TGTGCCAGCAAACGGGGGGTGGGGGCCGGGGATACGCAGTATTTT
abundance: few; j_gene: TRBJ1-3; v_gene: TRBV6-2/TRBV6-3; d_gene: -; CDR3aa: CASIRRSGNTIYF; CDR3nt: TGTGCCAGCATCAGGAGGAGTGGAAACACCATATATTTT
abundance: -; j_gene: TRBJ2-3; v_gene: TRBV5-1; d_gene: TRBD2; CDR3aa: CASQQLIWREGNTDTQYF; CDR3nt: TGCGCCAGCCAGCAGTTGATATGGCGGGAGGGAAACACAGATACGCAGTATTTT
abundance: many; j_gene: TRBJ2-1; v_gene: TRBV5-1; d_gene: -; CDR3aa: CASSYNGEQFF; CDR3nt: TGCGCCAGCTCCTACAATGGTGAGCAGTTCTTC
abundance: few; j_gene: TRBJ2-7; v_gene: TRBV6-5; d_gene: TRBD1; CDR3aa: CASSYLGQGSGEQYF; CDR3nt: TGTGCCAGCAGTTACTTGGGACAGGGAAGTGGAGAGCAGTACTTC
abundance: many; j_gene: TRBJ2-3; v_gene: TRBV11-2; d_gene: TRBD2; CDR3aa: CASSLRSNPLLRGDTQYF; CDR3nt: TGTGCCAGCAGCTTAAGATCGAACCCCCTTCTGCGGGGGGATACGCAGTATTTT
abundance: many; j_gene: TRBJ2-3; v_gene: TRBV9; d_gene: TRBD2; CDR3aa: CASSGPSGGTDTQYF; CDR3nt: TGTGCCAGCAGCGGACCTAGCGGGGGCACAGATACGCAGTATTTT
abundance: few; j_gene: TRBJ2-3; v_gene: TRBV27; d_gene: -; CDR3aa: CASSLQKPSTDTQYF; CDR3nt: TGTGCCAGCAGTTTACAGAAGCCGAGCACAGATACGCAGTATTTT
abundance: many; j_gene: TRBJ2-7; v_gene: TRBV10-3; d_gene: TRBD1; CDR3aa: CATSRGQGAIVYEQYF; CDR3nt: TGTGCCACCTCCAGGGGACAGGGGGCAATTGTATACGAGCAGTACTTC
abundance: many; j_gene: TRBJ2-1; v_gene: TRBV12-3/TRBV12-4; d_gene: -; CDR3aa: CASSFPEGHYNEQFF; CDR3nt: TGTGCCAGCAGTTTCCCGGAGGGCCACTACAATGAGCAGTTCTTC
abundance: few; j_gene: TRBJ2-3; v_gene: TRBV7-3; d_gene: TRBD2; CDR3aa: CASSRGAGGPTDTQYF; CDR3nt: TGTGCCAGCAGCAGAGGGGCGGGAGGGCCGACAGATACGCAGTATTTT
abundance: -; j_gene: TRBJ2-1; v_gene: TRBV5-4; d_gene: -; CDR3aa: CASSSTLEQFF; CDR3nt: TGTGCCAGCAGCTCTACCCTTGAGCAGTTCTTC
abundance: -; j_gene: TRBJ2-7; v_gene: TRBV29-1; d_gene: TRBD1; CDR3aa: CSVEKGTGNYEQYF; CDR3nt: TGCAGCGTTGAGAAAGGGACAGGGAATTACGAGCAGTACTTC
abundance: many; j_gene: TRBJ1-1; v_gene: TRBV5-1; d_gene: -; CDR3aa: CASSPGDPLNTEAFF; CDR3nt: TGCGCCAGCAGCCCTGGGGACCCCTTGAACACTGAAGCTTTCTTT
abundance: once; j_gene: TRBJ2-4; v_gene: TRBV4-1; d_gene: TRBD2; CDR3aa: CASSPQAGGAKNIQYF; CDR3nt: TGCGCCAGCAGCCCCCAAGCGGGAGGGGCCAAAAACATTCAGTACTTC
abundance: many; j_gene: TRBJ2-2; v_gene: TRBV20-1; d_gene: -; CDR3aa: CSAGGQNTGELFF; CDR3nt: TGCAGTGCTGGGGGACAGAACACCGGGGAGCTGTTTTTT
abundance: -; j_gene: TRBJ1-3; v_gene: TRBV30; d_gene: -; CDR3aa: CAWSVPGREDYGNTIYF; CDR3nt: TGTGCCTGGAGTGTACCCGGCAGGGAGGATTATGGAAACACCATATATTTT
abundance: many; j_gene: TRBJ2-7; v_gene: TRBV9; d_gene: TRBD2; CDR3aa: CASSASGTTTYEQYF; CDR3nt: TGTGCCAGCAGCGCTAGCGGGACGACCACCTACGAGCAGTACTTC
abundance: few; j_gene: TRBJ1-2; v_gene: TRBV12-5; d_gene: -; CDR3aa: CASGLVLGVWGNGYTF; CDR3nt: TGTGCTAGTGGTTTGGTACTGGGGGTCTGGGGCAATGGCTACACCTTC
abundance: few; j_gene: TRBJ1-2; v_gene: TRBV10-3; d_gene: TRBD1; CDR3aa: CAISESVPVRGSYGYTF; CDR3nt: TGTGCCATCAGTGAGTCAGTCCCTGTCAGGGGGAGCTATGGCTACACCTTC
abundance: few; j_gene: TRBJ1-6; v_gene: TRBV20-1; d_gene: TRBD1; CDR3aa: CSAGFGTASILHF; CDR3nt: TGCAGTGCTGGCTTTGGGACAGCCTCGATCCTCCACTTT
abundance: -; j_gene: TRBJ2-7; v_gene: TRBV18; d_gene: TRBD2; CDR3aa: CASSPSGGGAGEQYF; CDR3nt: TGTGCCAGCTCACCATCTGGGGGAGGGGCTGGAGAGCAGTACTTC
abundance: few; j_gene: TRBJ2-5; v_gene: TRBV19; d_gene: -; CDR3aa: CASNPRGNQETQYF; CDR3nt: TGTGCCAGTAACCCTCGCGGGAACCAAGAGACCCAGTACTTC
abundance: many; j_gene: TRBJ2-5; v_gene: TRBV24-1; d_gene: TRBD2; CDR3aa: CATSDSTSGRQETQYF; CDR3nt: TGTGCCACCAGTGATAGCACTAGCGGGAGGCAAGAGACCCAGTACTTC
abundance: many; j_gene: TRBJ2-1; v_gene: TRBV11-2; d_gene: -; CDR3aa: CASSLGLNYNEQFF; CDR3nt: TGTGCCAGCAGCCTGGGCCTCAACTACAATGAGCAGTTCTTC
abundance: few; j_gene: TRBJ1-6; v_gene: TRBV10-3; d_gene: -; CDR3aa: CAISEVSYNSPLHF; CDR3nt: TGTGCCATCAGCGAGGTCTCCTATAATTCACCCCTCCACTTT
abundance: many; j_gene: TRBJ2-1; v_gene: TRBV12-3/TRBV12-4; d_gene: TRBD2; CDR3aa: CASKQGLAGGDEQFF; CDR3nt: TGTGCCAGCAAGCAAGGACTAGCGGGAGGGGATGAGCAGTTCTTC
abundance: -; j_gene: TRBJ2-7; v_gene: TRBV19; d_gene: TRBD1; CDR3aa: CASSPWTGGYYEQYF; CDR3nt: TGTGCCAGTAGTCCCTGGACAGGGGGCTATTACGAGCAGTACTTC
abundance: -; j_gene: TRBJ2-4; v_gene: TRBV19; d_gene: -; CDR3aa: CASRPPGSGRALYF; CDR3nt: TGTGCCAGTAGACCCCCGGGATCAGGAAGAGCTTTGTACTTC
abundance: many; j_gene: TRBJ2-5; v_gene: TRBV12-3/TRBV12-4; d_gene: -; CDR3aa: CASNEGGPETQYF; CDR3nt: TGTGCCAGCAATGAGGGGGGCCCAGAGACCCAGTACTTC
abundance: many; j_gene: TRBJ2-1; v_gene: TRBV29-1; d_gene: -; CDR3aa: CSVELGTNEQFF; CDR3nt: TGCAGCGTTGAGCTAGGAACTAATGAGCAGTTCTTC
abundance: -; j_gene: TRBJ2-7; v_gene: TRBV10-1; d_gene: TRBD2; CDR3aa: CASSEAREAGEQYF; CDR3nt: TGCGCCAGCAGTGAAGCGCGGGAGGCTGGGGAGCAGTACTTC
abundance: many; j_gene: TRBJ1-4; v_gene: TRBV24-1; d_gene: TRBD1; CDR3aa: CATRDRVANEKLFF; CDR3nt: TGTGCCACCAGGGACAGGGTGGCTAATGAAAAACTGTTTTTT